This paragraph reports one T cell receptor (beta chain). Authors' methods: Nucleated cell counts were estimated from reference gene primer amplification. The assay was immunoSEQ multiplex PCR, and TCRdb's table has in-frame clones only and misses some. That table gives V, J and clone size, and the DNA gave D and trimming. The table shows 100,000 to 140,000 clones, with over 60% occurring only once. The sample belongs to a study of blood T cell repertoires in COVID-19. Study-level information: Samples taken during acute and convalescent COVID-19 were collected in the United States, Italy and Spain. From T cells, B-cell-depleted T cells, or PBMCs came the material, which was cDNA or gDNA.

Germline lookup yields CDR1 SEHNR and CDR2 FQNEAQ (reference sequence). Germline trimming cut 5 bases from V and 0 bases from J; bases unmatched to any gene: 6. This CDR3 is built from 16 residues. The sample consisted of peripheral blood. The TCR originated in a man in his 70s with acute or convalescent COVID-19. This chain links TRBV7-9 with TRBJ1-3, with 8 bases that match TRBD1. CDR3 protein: CASSAGGSNSGNTIYF. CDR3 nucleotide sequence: TGTGCCAGCAGCGCAGGGGGCAGTAACTCTGGAAACACCATATATTTT.